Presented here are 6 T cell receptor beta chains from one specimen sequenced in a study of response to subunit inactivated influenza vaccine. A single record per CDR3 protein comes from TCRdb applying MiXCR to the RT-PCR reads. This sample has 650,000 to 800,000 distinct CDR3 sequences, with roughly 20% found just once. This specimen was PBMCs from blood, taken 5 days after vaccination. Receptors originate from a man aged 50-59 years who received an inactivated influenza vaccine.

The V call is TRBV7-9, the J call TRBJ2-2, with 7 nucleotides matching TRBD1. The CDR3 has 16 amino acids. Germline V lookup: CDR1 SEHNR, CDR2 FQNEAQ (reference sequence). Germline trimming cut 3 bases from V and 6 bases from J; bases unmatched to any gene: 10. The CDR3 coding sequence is TGTGCCAGCAGCTTCCTAGCATTGACAGGGCCCGGGGAGCTGTTTTTT. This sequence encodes CASSFLALTGPGELFF.

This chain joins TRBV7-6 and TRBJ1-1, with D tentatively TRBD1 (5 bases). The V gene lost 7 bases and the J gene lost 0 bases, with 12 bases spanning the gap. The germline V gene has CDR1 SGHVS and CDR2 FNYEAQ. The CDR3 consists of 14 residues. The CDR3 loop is CASTPEGLNTEAFF. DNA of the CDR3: TGTGCCAGCACCCCGGAGGGACTGAACACTGAAGCTTTCTTT.

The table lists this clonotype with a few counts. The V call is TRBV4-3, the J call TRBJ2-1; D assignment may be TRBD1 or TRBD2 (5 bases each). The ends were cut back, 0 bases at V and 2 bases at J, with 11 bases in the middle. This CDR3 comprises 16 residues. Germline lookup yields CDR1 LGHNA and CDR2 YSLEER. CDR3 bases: TGCGCCAGCAGCCAAGAACCCGGGACGACCTACAATGAGCAGTTCTTC. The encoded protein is CASSQEPGTTYNEQFF.

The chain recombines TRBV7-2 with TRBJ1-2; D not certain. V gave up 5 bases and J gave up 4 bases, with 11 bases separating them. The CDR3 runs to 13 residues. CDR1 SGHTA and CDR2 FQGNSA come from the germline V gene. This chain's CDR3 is CASSQTTGYGYTF. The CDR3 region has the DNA TGTGCCAGCAGCCAAACGACGGGCTATGGCTACACCTTC.

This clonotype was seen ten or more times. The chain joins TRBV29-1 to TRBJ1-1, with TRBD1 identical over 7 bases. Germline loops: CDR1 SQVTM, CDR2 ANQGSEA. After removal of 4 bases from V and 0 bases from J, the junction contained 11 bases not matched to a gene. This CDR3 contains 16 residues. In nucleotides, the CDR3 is TGCAGCGTTGTACATTTGGGGACAGCCATGAACACTGAAGCTTTCTTT. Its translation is CSVVHLGTAMNTEAFF.

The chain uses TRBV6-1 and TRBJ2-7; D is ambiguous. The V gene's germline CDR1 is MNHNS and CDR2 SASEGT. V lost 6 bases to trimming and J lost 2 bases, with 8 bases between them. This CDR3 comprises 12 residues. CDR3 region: CASSSLTYEQYF. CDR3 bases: TGTGCCAGCAGCTCTCTTACCTACGAGCAGTACTTC.